What follows is one T cell receptor beta chain and its context. Its matching antigen is unknown. The sample originates from a study of T cell responses to AZD1222 COVID-19 vaccine. General study findings and limits: Following two doses of AZD1222, Spike-specific TCR breadth and depth rose. In a largely white British group with more females than males, clonal diversity was possibly underestimated. A reported finding is that nearly half of spike-specific TCRs target unmutated variant regions. Repertoires were obtained only post-peak T cell response.

The method was immunoSEQ multiplex PCR; TCRdb's version includes in-frame clones alone and lacks a portion of them. The data hold fewer than 200,000 clones, with roughly nine tenths observed a single time. This CDR3 is built from 15 residues. V trimming: 5 bases; J trimming: 4 bases; junction bases outside the gene matches: 7. Germline V lookup: CDR1 WSHSY, CDR2 SAAADI. The gene calls are TRBV10-2 and TRBJ2-2, with 7 bases fitting TRBD1. The clonotype was recovered from an adult who received the AZD1222 COVID-19 vaccine. The sample consisted of peripheral blood, taken 28 days after the second AZD1222 dose. CDR3 loop: CASSRDRAATGELFF. CDR3 bases: TGCGCCAGCAGTCGCGACAGGGCCGCCACCGGGGAGCTGTTTTTT.